This T cell receptor beta chain was profiled in a study of control samples from healthy donors and cancer patients. Per germline, CDR1 SGHNT and CDR2 YYREEE (reference sequence). This CDR3 is 14 amino acids long. The V gene end was trimmed by 2 bases and the J gene end by 4 bases; junction bases not matched to a gene: 3. This clone was counted a few times. Using immunoSEQ multiplex PCR, the repertoire was profiled, and TCRdb retains in-frame clones only, with some absent. This sample has approximately 80,000 clones, with approximately 91% found just once. Sequencing was done on a sample of blood. The clonotype was recovered from a woman in her forties or fifties in good health. This chain joins TRBV5-4 and TRBJ2-1, with 7 bases matching TRBD2. CDR3 sequence (DNA): TGTGCCAGCAGCTTCGGGGGGAAGTACAATGAGCAGTTCTTC. Translating gives CASSFGGKYNEQFF.